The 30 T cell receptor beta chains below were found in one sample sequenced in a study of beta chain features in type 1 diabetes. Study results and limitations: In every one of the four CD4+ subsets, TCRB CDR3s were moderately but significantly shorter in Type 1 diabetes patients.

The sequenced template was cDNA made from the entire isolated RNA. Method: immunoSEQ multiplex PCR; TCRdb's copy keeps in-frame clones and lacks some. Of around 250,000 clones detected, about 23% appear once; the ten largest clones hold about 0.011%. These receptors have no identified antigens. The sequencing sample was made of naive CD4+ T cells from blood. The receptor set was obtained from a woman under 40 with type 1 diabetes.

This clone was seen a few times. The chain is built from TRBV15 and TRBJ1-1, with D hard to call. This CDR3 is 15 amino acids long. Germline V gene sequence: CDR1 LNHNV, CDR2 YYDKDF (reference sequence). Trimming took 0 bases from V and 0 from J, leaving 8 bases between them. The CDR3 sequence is CATSRDPIMNTEAFF. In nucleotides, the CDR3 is TGTGCCACCAGCAGAGACCCCATCATGAACACTGAAGCTTTCTTT.

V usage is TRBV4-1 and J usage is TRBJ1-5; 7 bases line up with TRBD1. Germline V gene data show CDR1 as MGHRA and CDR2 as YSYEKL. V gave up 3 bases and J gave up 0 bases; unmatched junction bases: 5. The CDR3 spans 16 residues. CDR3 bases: TGCGCCAGCAGCCAGCCGGGACAGTATAGCAATCAGCCCCAGCATTTT. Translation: CASSQPGQYSNQPQHF.

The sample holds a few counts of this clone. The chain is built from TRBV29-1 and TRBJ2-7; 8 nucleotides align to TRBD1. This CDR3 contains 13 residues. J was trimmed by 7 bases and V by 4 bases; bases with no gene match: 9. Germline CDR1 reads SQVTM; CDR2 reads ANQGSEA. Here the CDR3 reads CSVASQGAGEQYF. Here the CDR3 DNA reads TGCAGCGTTGCATCCCAGGGGGCCGGAGAGCAGTACTTC.

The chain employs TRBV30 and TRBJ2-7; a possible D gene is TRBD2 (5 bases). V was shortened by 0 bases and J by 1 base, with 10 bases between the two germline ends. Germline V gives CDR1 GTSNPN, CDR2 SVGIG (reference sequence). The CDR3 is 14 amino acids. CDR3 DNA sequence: TGTGCCTGGAGTGTCAAGAGGGAGTCCTACGAGCAGTACTTC. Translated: CAWSVKRESYEQYF.

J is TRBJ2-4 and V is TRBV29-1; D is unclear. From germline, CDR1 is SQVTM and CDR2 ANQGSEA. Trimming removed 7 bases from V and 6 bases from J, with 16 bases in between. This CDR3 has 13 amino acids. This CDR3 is CSASGRLLNIQYF. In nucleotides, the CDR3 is TGCAGCGCAAGTGGGCGCCTCTTAAACATTCAGTACTTC.

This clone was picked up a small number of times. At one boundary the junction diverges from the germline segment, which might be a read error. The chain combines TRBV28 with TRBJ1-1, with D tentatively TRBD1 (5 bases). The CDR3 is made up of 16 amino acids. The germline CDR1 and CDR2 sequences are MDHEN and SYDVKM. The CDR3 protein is CASSLRAGRTNAEAFF. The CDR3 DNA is TGTGCCAGCAGTTTGAGGGCGGGACGGACGAACGCTGAAGCTTTCTTT.

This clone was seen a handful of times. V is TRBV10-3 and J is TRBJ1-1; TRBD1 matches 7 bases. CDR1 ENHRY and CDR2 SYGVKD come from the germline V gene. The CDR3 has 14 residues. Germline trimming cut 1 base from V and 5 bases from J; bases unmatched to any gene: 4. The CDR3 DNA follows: TGTGCCATCAGTGAGTACTTACAGGGGACTGAAGCTTTCTTT. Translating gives CAISEYLQGTEAFF.

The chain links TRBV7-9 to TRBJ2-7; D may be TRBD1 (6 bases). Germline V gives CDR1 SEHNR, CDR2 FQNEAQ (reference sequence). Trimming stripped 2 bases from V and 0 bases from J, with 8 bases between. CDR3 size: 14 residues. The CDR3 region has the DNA TGTGCCAGCAGCTTACAGGGGATCTCCTACGAGCAGTACTTC. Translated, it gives CASSLQGISYEQYF.

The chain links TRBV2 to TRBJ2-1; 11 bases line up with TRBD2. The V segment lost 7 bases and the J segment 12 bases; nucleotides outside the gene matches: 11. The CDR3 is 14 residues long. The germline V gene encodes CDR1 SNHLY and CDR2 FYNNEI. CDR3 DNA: TGTGCCAGCATAGGGCTAGCGGGAGGTATTCGGCAGTTCTTC. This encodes CASIGLAGGIRQFF. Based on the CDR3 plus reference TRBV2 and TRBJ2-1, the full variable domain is EPEVTQTPSHQVTQMGQEVILRCVPISNHLYFYWYRQILGQKVEFLVSFYNNEISEKSEIFDDQFSVERPDGSNFTLKIRSTKLEDSAMYFCASIGLAGGIRQFFGPGTRLTVL.

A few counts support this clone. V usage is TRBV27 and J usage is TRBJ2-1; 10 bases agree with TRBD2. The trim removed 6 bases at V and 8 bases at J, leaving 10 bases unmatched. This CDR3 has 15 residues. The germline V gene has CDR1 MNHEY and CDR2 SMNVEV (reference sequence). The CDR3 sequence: CASSPGTSDGDEQFF. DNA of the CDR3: TGTGCCAGCAGCCCCGGGACTAGCGATGGGGATGAGCAGTTCTTC.

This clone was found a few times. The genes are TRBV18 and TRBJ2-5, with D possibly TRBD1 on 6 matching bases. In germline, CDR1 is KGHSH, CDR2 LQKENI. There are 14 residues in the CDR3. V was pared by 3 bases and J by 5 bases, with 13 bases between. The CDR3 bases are TGTGCCAGCTCACCGCCAGGGGCGGCTGAGACCCAGTACTTC. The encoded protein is CASSPPGAAETQYF.

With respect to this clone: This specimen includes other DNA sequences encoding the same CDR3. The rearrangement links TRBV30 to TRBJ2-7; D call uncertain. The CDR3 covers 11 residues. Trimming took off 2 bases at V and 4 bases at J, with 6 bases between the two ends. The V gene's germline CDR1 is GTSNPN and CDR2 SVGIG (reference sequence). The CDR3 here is CAWSRAYEQYF. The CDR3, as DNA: TGTGCCTGGAGTAGAGCTTACGAGCAGTACTTC.

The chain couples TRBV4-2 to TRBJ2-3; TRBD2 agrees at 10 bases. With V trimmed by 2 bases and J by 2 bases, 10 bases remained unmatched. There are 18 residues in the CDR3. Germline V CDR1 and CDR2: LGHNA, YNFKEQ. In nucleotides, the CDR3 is TGTGCCAGCAGCCAACCTAGCGGGAGAAGATTCGTCACAGATACGCAGTATTTT. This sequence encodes CASSQPSGRRFVTDTQYF.

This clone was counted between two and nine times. The CDR3 is CASSFSGDNYEQYF. The CDR3 DNA is TGTGCCAGCAGCTTTAGTGGGGACAACTACGAGCAGTACTTC. The J gene is TRBJ2-7, the V gene TRBV7-2; maybe TRBD1 (6 bases). V lost 3 bases to trimming and J lost 3 bases, with 12 bases between them. The CDR3 totals 14 residues. The germline gives CDR1 SGHTA, CDR2 FQGNSA.

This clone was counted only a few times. This CDR3 reads CASSLDRENEQFF. As DNA, the CDR3 is TGTGCCAGCAGCTTGGACAGGGAAAATGAGCAGTTCTTC. This chain uses TRBV7-3 with TRBJ2-1; the match to TRBD1 covers 8 bases. Germline CDR1 is SGHTA and CDR2 is FQGTGA. This CDR3 region has 13 residues. V lost 3 bases to trimming and J lost 7 bases; unmatched junction nucleotides: 2. The whole variable domain, filled in from reference TRBV7-3 and TRBJ2-1, reads GAGVSQTPSNKVTEKGKYVELRCDPISGHTALYWYRQSLGQGPEFLIYFQGTGAADDSGLPNDRFFAVRPEGSVSTLKIQRTERGDSAVYLCASSLDRENEQFFGPGTRLTVL.

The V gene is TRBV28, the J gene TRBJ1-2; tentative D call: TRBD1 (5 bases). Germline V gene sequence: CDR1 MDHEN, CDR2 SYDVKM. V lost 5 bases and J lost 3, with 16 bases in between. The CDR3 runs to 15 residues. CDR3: CASSPGSGVDYGYTF. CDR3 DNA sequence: TGTGCCAGCAGTCCAGGGAGCGGGGTAGACTATGGCTACACCTTC.

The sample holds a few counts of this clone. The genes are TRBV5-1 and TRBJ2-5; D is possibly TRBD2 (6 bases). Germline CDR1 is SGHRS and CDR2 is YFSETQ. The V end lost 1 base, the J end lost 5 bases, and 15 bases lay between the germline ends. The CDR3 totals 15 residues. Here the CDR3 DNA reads TGCGCCAGCAGCTTGATTGGCACTCGGGAGGAGACCCAGTACTTC. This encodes CASSLIGTREETQYF.

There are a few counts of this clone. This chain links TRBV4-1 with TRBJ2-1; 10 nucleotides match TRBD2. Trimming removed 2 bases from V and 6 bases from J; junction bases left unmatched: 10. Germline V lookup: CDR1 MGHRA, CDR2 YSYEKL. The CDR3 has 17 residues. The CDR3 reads CASSQLRKREGGNEQFF. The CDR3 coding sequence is TGCGCCAGCAGCCAATTGCGGAAGCGGGAGGGAGGCAATGAGCAGTTCTTC.

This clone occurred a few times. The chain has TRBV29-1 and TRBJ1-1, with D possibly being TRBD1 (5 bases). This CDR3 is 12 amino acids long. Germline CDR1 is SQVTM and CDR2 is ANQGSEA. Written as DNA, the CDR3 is TGCAGTGCGGCCGGGGGGTACACTGAAGCTTTCTTT. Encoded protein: CSAAGGYTEAFF.

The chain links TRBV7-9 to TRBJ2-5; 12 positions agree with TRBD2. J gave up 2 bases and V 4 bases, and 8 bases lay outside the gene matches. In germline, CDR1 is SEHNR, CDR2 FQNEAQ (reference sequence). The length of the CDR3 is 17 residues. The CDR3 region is CASSSSWTSGVQETQYF. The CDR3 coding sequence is TGTGCCAGCAGCTCCTCCTGGACTAGCGGGGTACAAGAGACCCAGTACTTC.

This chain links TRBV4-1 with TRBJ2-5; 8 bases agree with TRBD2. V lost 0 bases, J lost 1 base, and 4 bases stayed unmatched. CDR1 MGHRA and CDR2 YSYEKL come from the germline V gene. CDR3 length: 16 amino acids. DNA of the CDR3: TGCGCCAGCAGCCAAGAACTAGCGGTACTCCAAGAGACCCAGTACTTC. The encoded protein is CASSQELAVLQETQYF.

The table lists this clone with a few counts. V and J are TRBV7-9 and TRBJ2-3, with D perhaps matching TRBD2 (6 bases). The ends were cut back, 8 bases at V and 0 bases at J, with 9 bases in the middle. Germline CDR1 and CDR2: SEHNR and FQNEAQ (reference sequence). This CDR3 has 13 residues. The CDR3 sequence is CASGGTSTDTQYF. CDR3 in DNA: TGTGCCAGCGGCGGGACTAGCACAGATACGCAGTATTTT.

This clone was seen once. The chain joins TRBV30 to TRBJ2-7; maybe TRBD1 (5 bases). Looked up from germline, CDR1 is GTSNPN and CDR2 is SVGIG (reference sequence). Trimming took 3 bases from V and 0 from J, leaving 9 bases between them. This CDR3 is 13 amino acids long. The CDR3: CAWRLDTSYEQYF. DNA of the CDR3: TGTGCCTGGAGACTGGACACCTCCTACGAGCAGTACTTC.

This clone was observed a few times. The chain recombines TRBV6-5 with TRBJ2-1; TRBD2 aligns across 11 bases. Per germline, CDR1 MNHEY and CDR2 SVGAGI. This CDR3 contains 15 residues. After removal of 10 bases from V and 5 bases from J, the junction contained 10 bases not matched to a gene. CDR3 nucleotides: TGTGCCACCGGGACTAGCGGCCCCCCGGACAATGAGCAGTTCTTC. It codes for CATGTSGPPDNEQFF.

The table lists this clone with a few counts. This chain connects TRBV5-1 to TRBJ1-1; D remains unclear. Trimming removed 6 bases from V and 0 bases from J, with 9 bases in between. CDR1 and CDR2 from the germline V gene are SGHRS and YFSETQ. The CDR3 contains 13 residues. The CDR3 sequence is CASTEGMNTEAFF. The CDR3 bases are TGCGCCAGCACCGAGGGCATGAACACTGAAGCTTTCTTT.

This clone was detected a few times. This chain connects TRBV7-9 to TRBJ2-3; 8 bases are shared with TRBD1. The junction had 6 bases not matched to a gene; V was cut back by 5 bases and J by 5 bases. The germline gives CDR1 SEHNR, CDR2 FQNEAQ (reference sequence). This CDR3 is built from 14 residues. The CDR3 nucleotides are TGTGCCAGCAGCCATGGACAGGGCGTAGATACGCAGTATTTT. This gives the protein CASSHGQGVDTQYF.

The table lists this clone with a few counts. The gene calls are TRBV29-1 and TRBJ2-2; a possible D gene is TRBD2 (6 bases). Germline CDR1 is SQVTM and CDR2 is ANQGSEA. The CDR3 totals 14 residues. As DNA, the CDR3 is TGCACCGCAGCCACTAGCCGTAACACCGGGGAGCTGTTTTTT. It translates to CTAATSRNTGELFF.

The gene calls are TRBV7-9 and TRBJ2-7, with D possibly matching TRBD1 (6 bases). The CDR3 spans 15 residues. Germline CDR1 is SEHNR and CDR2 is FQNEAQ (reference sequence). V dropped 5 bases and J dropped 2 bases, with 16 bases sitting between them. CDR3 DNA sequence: TGTGCCAGCAGCCCCCGGGACATCGCCCCCTACGAGCAGTACTTC. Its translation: CASSPRDIAPYEQYF.

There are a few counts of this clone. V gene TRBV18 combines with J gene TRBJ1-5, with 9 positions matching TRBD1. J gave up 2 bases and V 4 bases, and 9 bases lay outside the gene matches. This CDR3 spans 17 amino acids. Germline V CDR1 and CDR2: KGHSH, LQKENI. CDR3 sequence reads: CASSLTSTGGGNQPQHF. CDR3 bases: TGTGCCAGCTCACTGACCTCGACAGGGGGAGGCAATCAGCCCCAGCATTTT.

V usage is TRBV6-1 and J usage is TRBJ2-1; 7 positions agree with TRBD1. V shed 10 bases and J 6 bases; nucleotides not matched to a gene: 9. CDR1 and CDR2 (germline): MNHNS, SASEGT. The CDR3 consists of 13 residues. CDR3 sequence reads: CAIQGRGVNEQFF. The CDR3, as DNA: TGTGCCATACAGGGGCGTGGGGTCAATGAGCAGTTCTTC.